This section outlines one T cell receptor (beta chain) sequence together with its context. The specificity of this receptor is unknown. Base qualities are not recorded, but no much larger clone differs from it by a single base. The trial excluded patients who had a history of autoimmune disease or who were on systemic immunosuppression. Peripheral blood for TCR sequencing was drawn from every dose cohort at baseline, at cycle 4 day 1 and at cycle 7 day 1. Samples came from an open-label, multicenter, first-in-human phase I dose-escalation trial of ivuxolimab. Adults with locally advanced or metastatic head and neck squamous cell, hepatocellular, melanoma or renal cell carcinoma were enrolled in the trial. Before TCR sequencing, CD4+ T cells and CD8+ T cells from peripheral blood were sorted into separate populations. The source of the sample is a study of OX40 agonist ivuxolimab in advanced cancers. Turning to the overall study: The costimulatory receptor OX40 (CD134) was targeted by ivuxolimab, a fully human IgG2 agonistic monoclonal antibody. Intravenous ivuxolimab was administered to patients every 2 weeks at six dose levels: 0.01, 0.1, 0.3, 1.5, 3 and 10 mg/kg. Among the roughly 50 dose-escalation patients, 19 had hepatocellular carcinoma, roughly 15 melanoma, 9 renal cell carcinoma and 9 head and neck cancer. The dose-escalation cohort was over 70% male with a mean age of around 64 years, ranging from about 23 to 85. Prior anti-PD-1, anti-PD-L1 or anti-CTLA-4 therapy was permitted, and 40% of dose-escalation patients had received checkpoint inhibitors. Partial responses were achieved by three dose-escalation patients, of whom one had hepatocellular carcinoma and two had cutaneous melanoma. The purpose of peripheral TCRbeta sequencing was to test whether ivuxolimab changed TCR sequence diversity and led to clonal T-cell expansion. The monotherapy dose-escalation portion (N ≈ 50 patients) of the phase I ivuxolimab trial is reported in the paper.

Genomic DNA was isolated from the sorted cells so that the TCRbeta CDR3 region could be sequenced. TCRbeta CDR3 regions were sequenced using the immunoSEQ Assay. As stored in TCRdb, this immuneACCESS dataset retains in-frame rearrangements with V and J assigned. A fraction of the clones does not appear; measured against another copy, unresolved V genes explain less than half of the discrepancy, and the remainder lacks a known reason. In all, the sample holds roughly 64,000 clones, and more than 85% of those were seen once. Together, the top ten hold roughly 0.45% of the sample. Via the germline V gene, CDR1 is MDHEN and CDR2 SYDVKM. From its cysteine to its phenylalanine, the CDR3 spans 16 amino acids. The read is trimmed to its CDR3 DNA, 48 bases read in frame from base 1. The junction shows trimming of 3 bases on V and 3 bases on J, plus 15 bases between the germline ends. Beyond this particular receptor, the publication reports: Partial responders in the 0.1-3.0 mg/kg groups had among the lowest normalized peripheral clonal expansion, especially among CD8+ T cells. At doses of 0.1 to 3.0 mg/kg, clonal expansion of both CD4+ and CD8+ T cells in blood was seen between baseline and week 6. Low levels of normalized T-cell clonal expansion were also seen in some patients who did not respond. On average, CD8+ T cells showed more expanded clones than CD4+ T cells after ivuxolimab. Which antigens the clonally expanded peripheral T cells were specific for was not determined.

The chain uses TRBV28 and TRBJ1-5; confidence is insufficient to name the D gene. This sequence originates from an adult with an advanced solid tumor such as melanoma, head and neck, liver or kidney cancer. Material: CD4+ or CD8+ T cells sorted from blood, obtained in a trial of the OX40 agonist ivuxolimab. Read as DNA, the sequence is TGTGCCAGCAGTTTCCTCGGTGGGCTTTACAATCAGCCCCAGCATTTT. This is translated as CASSFLGGLYNQPQHF.